This T cell receptor beta chain was profiled in a study of a mutant IDH1 vaccine in newly diagnosed glioma. About the study: Treated patients comprised 62.5% males and about 40% females, mean age roughly 43 years. Antecedent treatment encompassed radiotherapy, temozolomide, or their combination; the majority received both. Broader study findings: Pseudoprogression appeared independent of alterations in top peripheral clonotypes. The occurrence of vaccine-induced immune responses was seen in 93.3% of patients.

Time point in this sample: week 23, last vaccination. What each vaccine dose contained was 300 ug of mutant IDH1 20-mer peptide, accompanied by topical imiquimod. Some clones are missing from TCRdb's copy, which holds only in-frame ones; the method was immunoSEQ multiplex PCR. The table lists 70,000 to 90,000 clones, 65% to 90% of them singletons. Concerning this clone itself: No antigen is known for it.

CDR1 SGHDN and CDR2 FVKESK come from the germline V gene. There are 13 residues in the CDR3. V lost 4 bases to trimming and J lost 7 bases, with 10 bases between them. The sequence was obtained from a man younger than 40 with glioma. Some clones in this sample may be carry-over from other donors' samples. The rearrangement links TRBV14 to TRBJ2-2; D is unresolved. The sample in question was PBMCs, obtained from a glioma patient whose treatment included an IDH1 peptide vaccine. The DNA for the CDR3 is TGTGCCAGCAGCCGGGTGGCTATCGGGGAGCTGTTTTTT. It encodes CASSRVAIGELFF.